Listed here is a single TCR beta chain. Antigen: not known. Once obtained from cultured CD4+ T cells, the DNA was sequenced using the Oncomine TCR Beta short-read assay. Via MiXCR, TCRdb re-called the PCR reads, giving one row per CDR3 protein. The sample shows over 1,500 distinct CDR3 sequences, 55% to 75% of them seen only once. This sample is drawn from a study of vaccination and CD4 T cells after COVID-19. The wider study: The convalescents were made up of six males and four females, two of whom were Hispanic.

Treatment of the sample: approximately nine-day PBMC culture with coronavirus spike peptide pools or control peptides (ViraFEST assay). Sequencing was performed on CD4+ T cells from blood, cultured in vitro, taken after SARS-CoV-2 vaccination. The TCR sequence derives from a human donor who had recovered from COVID-19.

CDR3: CASSPPGPGANVLTF. Written as DNA, the CDR3 is TGTGCCAGCAGCCCCCCAGGGCCTGGGGCCAACGTCCTGACTTTC. The V and J genes are TRBV28 and TRBJ2-6; possible D gene TRBD1, 5 bases. CDR1 and CDR2 (germline): MDHEN, SYDVKM. The V and J ends lost 6 bases and 2 bases respectively, with 11 bases between them. This CDR3 is 15 amino acids long. Filled out from reference TRBV28 and TRBJ2-6, the complete variable domain reads DVKVTQSSRYLVKRTGEKVFLECVQDMDHENMFWYRQDPGLGLRLIYFSYDVKMKEKGDIPEGYSVSREKKERFSLILESASTNQTSMYLCASSPPGPGANVLTFGAGSRLTVL.